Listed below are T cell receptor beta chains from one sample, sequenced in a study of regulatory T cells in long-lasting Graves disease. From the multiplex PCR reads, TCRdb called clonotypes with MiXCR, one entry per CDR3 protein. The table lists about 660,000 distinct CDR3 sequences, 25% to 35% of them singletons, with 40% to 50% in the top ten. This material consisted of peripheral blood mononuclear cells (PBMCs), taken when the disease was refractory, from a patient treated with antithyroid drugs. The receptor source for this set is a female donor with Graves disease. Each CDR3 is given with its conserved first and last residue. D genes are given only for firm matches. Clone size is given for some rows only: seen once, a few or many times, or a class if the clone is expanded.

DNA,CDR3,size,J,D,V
TGTGCCAGCAGTTACTCGATAGGGGGCGAGCAGTACTTC,CASSYSIGGEQYF,few,TRBJ2-7,.,TRBV6-2/TRBV6-3
TGTGCCCCGCACCCTCACGGGGGTCTACTAAACACCGGGGAGCTGTTTTTT,CAPHPHGGLLNTGELFF,many,TRBJ2-2,.,TRBV12-5
TGTGCCAGCAGCCCCCTCCTCTTAGGCTATGGCTACACCTTC,CASSPLLLGYGYTF,few,TRBJ1-2,.,TRBV3-1
TGTGCTAGTGGTTTGACCCTAAATGAAAAACTGTTTTTT,CASGLTLNEKLFF,.,TRBJ1-4,.,TRBV12-5
TGTGCCACCTTACAGATCACGGTCGAAAATCAGCCCCAGCATTTT,CATLQITVENQPQHF,many,TRBJ1-5,.,TRBV28
TGTGCCAGCAGTCGGGGCGGGACGACGAGCACAGATACGCAGTATTTT,CASSRGGTTSTDTQYF,.,TRBJ2-3,.,TRBV12-3/TRBV12-4
TGCAGTGCTAGCGGGACTAGCGGGAAGGCGTCCTACGAGCAGTACTTC,CSASGTSGKASYEQYF,few,TRBJ2-7,TRBD2,TRBV20-1
TGTGCCAGCAGTGTAGGCTTCTACGAGCAGTACTTC,CASSVGFYEQYF,.,TRBJ2-7,.,TRBV6-1
TGTGCCAGCAGCTTATCCGCAGGGGTATCCTACGAGCAGTACTTC,CASSLSAGVSYEQYF,.,TRBJ2-7,.,TRBV13
TGCGCCAGCAGCCCCGGAGTTTTGAGTGGCTACACCTTC,CASSPGVLSGYTF,.,TRBJ1-2,.,TRBV5-1
TGTGCCAGCAGCTTAGGGACTAGCGGAACCCAAGAGACCCAGTACTTC,CASSLGTSGTQETQYF,many,TRBJ2-5,TRBD2,TRBV11-2
TGTGCCAGCACCATGACTAGCTCCTACGAGCAGTACTTC,CASTMTSSYEQYF,.,TRBJ2-7,.,TRBV6-2/TRBV6-3
TGTGCCAGCTCCCGACAGCGGGGGAATAATCAGCCCCAGCATTTT,CASSRQRGNNQPQHF,.,TRBJ1-5,.,TRBV6-1
TGTGCCAACAGCTTATCCGCGAACACTGAAGCTTTCTTT,CANSLSANTEAFF,.,TRBJ1-1,.,TRBV7-3
TGTGCCAGCAGTTTTGTGCCGGGGCAGGGGGCAGGAGAGACCCAGTACTTC,CASSFVPGQGAGETQYF,many,TRBJ2-5,TRBD1,TRBV12-3/TRBV12-4
TGTGCCAGCATGGCCCAAGGGGGTAGGATCGCCTATAATTCACCCCTCCACTTT,CASMAQGGRIAYNSPLHF,.,TRBJ1-6,.,TRBV6-1
TGCAGTGCTAGAGATGAGGGCTACTCCTACGAGCAGTACTTC,CSARDEGYSYEQYF,many,TRBJ2-7,.,TRBV20-1
TGTGCCTGGAGCTGGAGTCGACCCGGGACTGAAGCTTTCTTT,CAWSWSRPGTEAFF,.,TRBJ1-1,.,TRBV30
TGTGCCAGCAGCTCCCTTCTAGCGGGAGGGATCGCCGGGGAGCTGTTTTTT,CASSSLLAGGIAGELFF,.,TRBJ2-2,TRBD2,TRBV11-2
TGTGCCAGCAGGGGCGGGGGCGATGTTGGCTACACCTTC,CASRGGGDVGYTF,many,TRBJ1-2,.,TRBV27
TGTGCCAGCAGTTTCGACAGTATGAACACTGAAGCTTTCTTT,CASSFDSMNTEAFF,few,TRBJ1-1,.,TRBV6-5
TGTGCTAGTGTGGACCAAGGATTATCACGACGGACCCAGTACTTC,CASVDQGLSRRTQYF,many,TRBJ2-5,.,TRBV12-5
TGTGCCAGCAGTTTAAGCGGCGTTCCGGGGGTAGCGACTGAAGCTTTCTTT,CASSLSGVPGVATEAFF,.,TRBJ1-1,.,TRBV12-3/TRBV12-4
TGTGCCAGTAGTATTTTCGGATCCTACAATGAGCAGTTCTTC,CASSIFGSYNEQFF,.,TRBJ2-1,.,TRBV19
TGCGCCAGCAGCTTGGACAGGGGACAGATAGAGACCCAGTACTTC,CASSLDRGQIETQYF,.,TRBJ2-5,TRBD1,TRBV5-1
TGTGCCAGCAGCCAAGGAAGAGTTCAGCCCCAGCATTTT,CASSQGRVQPQHF,many,TRBJ1-5,.,TRBV3-1
TGTGCCAGCACCTTACTTCAGAACACTGAAGCTTTCTTT,CASTLLQNTEAFF,many,TRBJ1-1,.,TRBV28
TGCGCCAGCAGCTTCGTGGGAGACCTGGGCACTGAAGCTTTCTTT,CASSFVGDLGTEAFF,.,TRBJ1-1,.,TRBV5-1
TGTGCCAGCAGCGCCCTATGGAGGGAGATCACTGAAGCTTTCTTT,CASSALWREITEAFF,many,TRBJ1-1,.,TRBV6-1
TGCAGTGCTAGAAGGGGTGGGACAGGGGGAAATCATGGCTACACCTTC,CSARRGGTGGNHGYTF,.,TRBJ1-2,TRBD1,TRBV20-1
TGTGCCAGCAGCATCCAGGGGGCCTACGAGCAGTACTTC,CASSIQGAYEQYF,many,TRBJ2-7,TRBD1,TRBV28
TGTGCCAGCAGCCCCAACCCGCCGCGGCAAGAGACCCAGTACTTC,CASSPNPPRQETQYF,.,TRBJ2-5,.,TRBV11-2
TGTGCCAGCAGCTTAGGCGTCGGATCGGAGTCGCCCCAGCATTTT,CASSLGVGSESPQHF,few,TRBJ1-5,.,TRBV7-6
TGTGCCAGCACCAAAAGGCAGGGGCTTGGGTATGGCTACACCTTC,CASTKRQGLGYGYTF,many,TRBJ1-2,.,TRBV28
TGTGCCAGCAGCAAAGCGGGAGGGCCGCAGACCCAGTACTTC,CASSKAGGPQTQYF,few,TRBJ2-5,TRBD2,TRBV27
TGTGCCATCAGCACGGGACAGGGTCATGAAAAACTGTTTTTT,CAISTGQGHEKLFF,.,TRBJ1-4,TRBD1,TRBV10-3
TGTGCCAGCACCAGCCTCGGGGGGAGCAATCAGCCCCAGCATTTT,CASTSLGGSNQPQHF,few,TRBJ1-5,.,TRBV2
TGTGCCAGCAGCTTAGCAGGGGCTTTCGAGCAGTACTTC,CASSLAGAFEQYF,few,TRBJ2-7,.,TRBV7-9
TGTGCCAGCAGCTTAGCCGGGACTCACTACGAGCAGTACTTC,CASSLAGTHYEQYF,.,TRBJ2-7,.,TRBV13